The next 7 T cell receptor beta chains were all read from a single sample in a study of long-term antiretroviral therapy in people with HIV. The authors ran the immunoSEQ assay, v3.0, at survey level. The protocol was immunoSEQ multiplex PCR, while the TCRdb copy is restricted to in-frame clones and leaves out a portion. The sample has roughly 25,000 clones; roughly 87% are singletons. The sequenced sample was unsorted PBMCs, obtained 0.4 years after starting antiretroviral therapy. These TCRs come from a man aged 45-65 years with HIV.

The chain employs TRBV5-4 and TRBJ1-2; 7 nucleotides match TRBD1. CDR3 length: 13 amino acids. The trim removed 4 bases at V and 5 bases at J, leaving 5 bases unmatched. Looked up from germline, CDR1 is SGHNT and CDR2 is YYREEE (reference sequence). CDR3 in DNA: TGTGCCAGCAGCAGCAGGGGGGATTATGGCTACACCTTC. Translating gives CASSSRGDYGYTF. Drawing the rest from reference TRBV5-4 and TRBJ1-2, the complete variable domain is ETGVTQSPTHLIKTRGQQVTLRCSSQSGHNTVSWYQQALGQGPQFIFQYYREEENGRGNFPPRFSGLQFPNYSSELNVNALELDDSALYLCASSSRGDYGYTFGSGTRLTVV.

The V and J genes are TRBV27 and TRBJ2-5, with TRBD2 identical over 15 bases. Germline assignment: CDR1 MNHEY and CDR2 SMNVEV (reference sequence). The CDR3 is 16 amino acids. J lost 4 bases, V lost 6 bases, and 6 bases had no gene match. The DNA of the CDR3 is TGTGCCAGCAGCCCCCCGGGACTAGCGGGGGGAGAGACCCAGTACTTC. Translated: CASSPPGLAGGETQYF.

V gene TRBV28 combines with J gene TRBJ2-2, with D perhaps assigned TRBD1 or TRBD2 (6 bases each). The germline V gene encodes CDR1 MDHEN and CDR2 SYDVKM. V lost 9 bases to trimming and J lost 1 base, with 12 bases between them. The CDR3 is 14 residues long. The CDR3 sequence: CASTKGGNTGELFF. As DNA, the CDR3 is TGTGCCAGTACGAAGGGGGGGAACACCGGGGAGCTGTTTTTT.

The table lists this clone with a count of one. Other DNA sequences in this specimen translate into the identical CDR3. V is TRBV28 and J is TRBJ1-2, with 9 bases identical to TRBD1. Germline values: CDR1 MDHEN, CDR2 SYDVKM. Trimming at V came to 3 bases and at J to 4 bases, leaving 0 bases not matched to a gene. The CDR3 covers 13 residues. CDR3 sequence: CASSLGQGYGYTF. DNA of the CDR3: TGTGCCAGCAGTTTGGGACAGGGCTATGGCTACACCTTC.

DNA of the CDR3: TGCGCCAGCAGCTTGATAGGGAACGGGGACATTCAGTACTTC. Translation: CASSLIGNGDIQYF. The V call is TRBV5-1, the J call TRBJ2-4; D perhaps matches TRBD2 (5 bases). The CDR3 has 14 amino acids. CDR1 and CDR2 (germline): SGHRS, YFSETQ. Trimming took off 1 base at V and 8 bases at J, with 13 bases between the two ends.

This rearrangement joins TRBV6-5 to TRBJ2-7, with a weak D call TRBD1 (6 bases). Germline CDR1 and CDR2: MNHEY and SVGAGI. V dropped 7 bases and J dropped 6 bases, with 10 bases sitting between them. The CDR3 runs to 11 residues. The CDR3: CASKGVGEQYF. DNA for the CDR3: TGTGCCAGCAAGGGGGTAGGCGAGCAGTACTTC.

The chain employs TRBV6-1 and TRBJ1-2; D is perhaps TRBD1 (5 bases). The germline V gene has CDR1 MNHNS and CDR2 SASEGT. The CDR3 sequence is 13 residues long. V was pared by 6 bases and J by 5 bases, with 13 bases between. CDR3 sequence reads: CASRDNSKYGYTF. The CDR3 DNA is TGTGCCAGCAGGGACAACTCAAAATATGGCTACACCTTC.